The T cell receptor (beta chain) described here comes from a study of blood T cell repertoires in COVID-19. About the study: The cDNA or gDNA used as material had been derived from T cells, B-cell-depleted T cells, or PBMCs.

Sequencing was performed with immunoSEQ multiplex PCR; in TCRdb, only in-frame clones are kept and a portion is missing. The sample includes roughly 300,000 clones, around 84% seen only once; the top ten take 8.5% to 12%. Participants spanned ages about 18 to 95 years and resided in some 22 US areas. The source of this sequence is a woman in her late teens or twenties who had recovered from COVID-19. Sequenced input: PBMCs or T cells enriched from blood (not recorded which).

The CDR3 is CASSYRSGTYYNEQFF. In DNA form, the CDR3 reads TGTGCCAGCAGTTACAGATCCGGGACATACTACAATGAGCAGTTCTTC. This chain links TRBV6-5 with TRBJ2-1; TRBD1 might be the D (6 bases). This CDR3 has 16 residues. Trimming took off 2 bases at V and 3 bases at J, with 14 bases between the two ends. The V gene's germline CDR1 is MNHEY and CDR2 SVGAGI.